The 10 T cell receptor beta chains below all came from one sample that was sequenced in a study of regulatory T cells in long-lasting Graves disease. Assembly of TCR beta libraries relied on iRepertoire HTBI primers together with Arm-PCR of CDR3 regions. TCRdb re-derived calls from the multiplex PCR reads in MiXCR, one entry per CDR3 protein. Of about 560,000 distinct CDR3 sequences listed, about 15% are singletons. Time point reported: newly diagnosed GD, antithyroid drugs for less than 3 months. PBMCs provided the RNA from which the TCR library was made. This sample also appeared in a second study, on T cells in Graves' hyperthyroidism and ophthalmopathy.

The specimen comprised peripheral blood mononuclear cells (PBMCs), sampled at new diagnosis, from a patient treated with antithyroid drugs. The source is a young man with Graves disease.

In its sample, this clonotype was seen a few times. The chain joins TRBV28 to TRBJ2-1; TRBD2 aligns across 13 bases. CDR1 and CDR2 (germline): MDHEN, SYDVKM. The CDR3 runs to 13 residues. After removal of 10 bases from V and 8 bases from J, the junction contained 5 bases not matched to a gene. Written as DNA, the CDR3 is TGTGCCACAGGACTAGCGGGAGTCGATGAGCAGTTCTTC. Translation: CATGLAGVDEQFF.

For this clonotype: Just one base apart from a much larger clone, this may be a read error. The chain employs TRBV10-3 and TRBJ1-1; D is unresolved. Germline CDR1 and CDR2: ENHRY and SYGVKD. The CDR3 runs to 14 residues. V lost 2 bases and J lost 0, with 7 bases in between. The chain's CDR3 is CAISEPEMNTEAFF. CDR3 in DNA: TGTGCCATCAGTGAGCCCGAAATGAACACTGAAGCTTTCTTT.

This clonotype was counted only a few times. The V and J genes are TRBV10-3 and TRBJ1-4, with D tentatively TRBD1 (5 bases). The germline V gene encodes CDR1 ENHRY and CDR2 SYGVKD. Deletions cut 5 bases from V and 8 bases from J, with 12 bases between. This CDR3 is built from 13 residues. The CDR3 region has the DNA TGTGCCATCAGTTTAGGGGTAGACGAAAAACTGTTTTTT. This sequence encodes CAISLGVDEKLFF.

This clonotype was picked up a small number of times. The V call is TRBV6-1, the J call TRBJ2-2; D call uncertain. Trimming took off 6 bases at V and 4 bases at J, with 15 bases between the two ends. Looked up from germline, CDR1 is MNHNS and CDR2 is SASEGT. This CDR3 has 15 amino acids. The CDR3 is CASSPVPGLTGELFF. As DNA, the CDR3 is TGTGCCAGCAGCCCCGTCCCGGGTCTCACCGGGGAGCTGTTTTTT.

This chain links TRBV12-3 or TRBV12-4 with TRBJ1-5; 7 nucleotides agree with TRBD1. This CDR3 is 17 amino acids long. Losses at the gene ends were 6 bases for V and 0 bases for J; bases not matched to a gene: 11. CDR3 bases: TGTGCCAGCAGCCTTACAGGGGTATTAGTTAGCAATCAGCCCCAGCATTTT. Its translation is CASSLTGVLVSNQPQHF.

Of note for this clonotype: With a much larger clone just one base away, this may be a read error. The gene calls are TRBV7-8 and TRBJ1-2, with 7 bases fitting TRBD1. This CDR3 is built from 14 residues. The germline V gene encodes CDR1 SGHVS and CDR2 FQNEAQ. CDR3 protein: CTSSFGDSDYGYTF. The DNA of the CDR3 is TGTACCAGCAGCTTTGGGGACAGCGACTATGGCTACACCTTC.

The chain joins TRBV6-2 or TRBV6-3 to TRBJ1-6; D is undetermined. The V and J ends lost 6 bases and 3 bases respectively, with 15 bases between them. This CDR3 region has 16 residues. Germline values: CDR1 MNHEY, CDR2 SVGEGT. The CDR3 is CASSTLSVFYNSPLHF. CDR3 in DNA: TGTGCCAGCAGCACTCTGAGTGTTTTCTATAATTCACCCCTCCACTTT.

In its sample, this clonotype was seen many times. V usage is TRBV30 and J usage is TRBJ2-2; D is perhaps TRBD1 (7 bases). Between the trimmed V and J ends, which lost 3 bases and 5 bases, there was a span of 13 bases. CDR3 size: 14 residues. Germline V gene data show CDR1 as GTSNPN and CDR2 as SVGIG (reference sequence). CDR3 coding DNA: TGTGCCTGGAGGGAGGGGGCGAGAACCGGGGAGCTGTTTTTT. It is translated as CAWREGARTGELFF.

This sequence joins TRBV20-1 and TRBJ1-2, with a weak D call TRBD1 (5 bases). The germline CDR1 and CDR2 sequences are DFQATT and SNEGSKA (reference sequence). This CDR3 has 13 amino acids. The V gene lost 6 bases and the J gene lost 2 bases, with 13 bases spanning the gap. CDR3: CSAQGLLNYGYTF. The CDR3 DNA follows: TGCAGTGCCCAGGGTCTTCTAAACTATGGCTACACCTTC.

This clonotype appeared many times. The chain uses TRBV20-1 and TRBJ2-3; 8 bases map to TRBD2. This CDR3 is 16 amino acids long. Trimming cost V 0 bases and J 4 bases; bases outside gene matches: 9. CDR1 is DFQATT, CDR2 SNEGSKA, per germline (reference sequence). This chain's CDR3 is CSARDWEREMADTQYF. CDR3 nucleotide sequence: TGCAGTGCTAGAGATTGGGAGCGGGAGATGGCAGATACGCAGTATTTT.